This TCR beta chain was recorded in a study of blood T cell repertoires in COVID-19. The method was immunoSEQ multiplex PCR; TCRdb's version includes in-frame clones alone and lacks a portion of them. The table has about 85,000 clones, approximately 90% seen once. Germline V gene lookup returns CDR1 LNHDA and CDR2 SQIVND (reference sequence). Trimming took 3 bases from V and 6 from J, leaving 4 bases between them. The CDR3 covers 11 residues. Material for sequencing was peripheral blood. The sequence was collected from a man aged 50-59 years with acute or convalescent COVID-19. The chain is built from TRBV19 and TRBJ2-3; D remains ambiguous. The CDR3 DNA reads TGTGCCAGTAGTATCTCTGATACGCAGTATTTT. Amino acid sequence: CASSISDTQYF.